Presented here are 17 T cell receptor beta chains from one specimen sequenced in a study of shared clonotypes between healthy human individuals. The protocol was immunoSEQ multiplex PCR, while the TCRdb copy is restricted to in-frame clones and leaves out a portion. The data hold around 2.5 million clones, with 80% to 95% observed a single time. Sequencing was carried out using naive CD4+ T cells from PBMCs. Documented subset: CD45RA+ positively selected. The source is a man between 18 and 35 years old in good health. Some clones in this sample may be carry-over from other donors' samples.

This chain joins TRBV4-2 and TRBJ2-3; 7 positions match TRBD2. Trimming took 4 bases from V and 4 from J; bases not matched to a gene: 14. The CDR3 contains 17 residues. Germline CDR1 LGHNA, CDR2 YNFKEQ. DNA of the CDR3: TGTGCCAGCAGCCGAAGATCGGGAGGAACAGAATCAGATACGCAGTATTTT. It is translated as CASSRRSGGTESDTQYF.

This chain joins TRBV6-6 and TRBJ1-1; a possible D gene is TRBD1 (5 bases). V was shortened by 2 bases and J by 3 bases, with 10 bases between the two germline ends. The CDR3 has 14 residues. CDR1 is MNHNY and CDR2 is SVGAGI in the germline V gene (reference sequence). The CDR3 DNA reads TGTGCCAGCAGTTACCGGGGGGAGGACACTGAAGCTTTCTTT. Amino acid sequence: CASSYRGEDTEAFF.

This clone is a singleton in its sample. V usage is TRBV7-9 and J usage is TRBJ1-2; 9 nucleotides agree with TRBD1. The junction had 9 bases not matched to a gene; V was cut back by 1 base and J by 6 bases. CDR3 length equals 16 residues. The germline gives CDR1 SEHNR, CDR2 FQNEAQ (reference sequence). CDR3 sequence: CASSLGVPGQGNGYTF. Here the CDR3 DNA reads TGTGCCAGCAGCTTAGGTGTTCCGGGACAGGGAAATGGCTACACCTTC. The whole variable domain, filled in from reference TRBV7-9 and TRBJ1-2, reads DTGVSQNPRHKITKRGQNVTFRCDPISEHNRLYWYRQTLGQGPEFLTYFQNEAQLEKSRLLSDRFSAERPKGSFSTLEIQRTEQGDSAMYLCASSLGVPGQGNGYTFGSGTRLTVV.

The V call is TRBV29-1, the J call TRBJ1-1; D remains unclear. Germline CDR1 and CDR2: SQVTM and ANQGSEA. The V end lost 0 bases, the J end lost 4 bases, and 6 bases lay between the germline ends. This CDR3 is built from 12 residues. CDR3 protein: CSVEDRVTEAFF. As DNA, the CDR3 is TGCAGCGTTGAAGATCGGGTCACTGAAGCTTTCTTT.

The chain has TRBV7-9 and TRBJ1-3, with 8 bases that match TRBD1. V dropped 0 bases and J dropped 2; count of bases not matched to a gene: 3. The CDR3 runs to 16 residues. Germline V lookup: CDR1 SEHNR, CDR2 FQNEAQ (reference sequence). CDR3 DNA sequence: TGTGCCAGCAGCTTAGCGGGACAGGCCCCTGGAAACACCATATATTTT. Amino acid sequence: CASSLAGQAPGNTIYF. Full variable domain (remainder filled in from reference TRBV7-9 and TRBJ1-3): DTGVSQNPRHKITKRGQNVTFRCDPISEHNRLYWYRQTLGQGPEFLTYFQNEAQLEKSRLLSDRFSAERPKGSFSTLEIQRTEQGDSAMYLCASSLAGQAPGNTIYFGEGSWLTVV.

This rearrangement joins TRBV10-3 to TRBJ2-7; D not certain. The CDR3 contains 13 residues. CDR1 ENHRY and CDR2 SYGVKD come from the germline V gene. Trimming cost V 3 bases and J 5 bases, with 11 bases left between them. The CDR3 spells CAISESVYDEQYF. DNA for the CDR3: TGTGCCATCAGTGAATCCGTTTACGACGAGCAGTACTTC.

This chain connects TRBV5-1 to TRBJ2-1; D is perhaps TRBD1 or TRBD2 (5 bases each). The CDR3 is 14 amino acids. V was shortened by 9 bases and J by 0 bases, with 13 bases between the two germline ends. Germline V gene data show CDR1 as SGHRS and CDR2 as YFSETQ. The DNA of the CDR3 is TGCGCCACCGCGGCAGGGAGCTCCTACAATGAGCAGTTCTTC. It is translated as CATAAGSSYNEQFF.

The rearrangement uses TRBV9 and TRBJ2-2; the D is unclear. Trimming took off 0 bases at V and 3 bases at J, with 12 bases between the two ends. The CDR3 totals 16 residues. Per germline, CDR1 SGDLS and CDR2 YYNGEE. This chain's CDR3 is CASSVAEWGYTGELFF. The CDR3 nucleotides read TGTGCCAGCAGCGTAGCGGAGTGGGGTTACACCGGGGAGCTGTTTTTT. The full variable domain, rest sourced from reference TRBV9 and TRBJ2-2, is DSGVTQTPKHLITATGQRVTLRCSPRSGDLSVYWYQQSLDQGLQFLIQYYNGEERAKGNILERFSAQQFPDLHSELNLSSLELGDSALYFCASSVAEWGYTGELFFGEGSRLTVL.

This chain uses TRBV7-9 with TRBJ2-7; 13 nucleotides line up with TRBD2. The CDR3 extends over 16 amino acids. V was clipped by 4 bases and J by 5 bases; unmatched bases: 8. In germline, CDR1 is SEHNR, CDR2 FQNEAQ (reference sequence). The DNA for the CDR3 is TGTGCCAGCAGCTCACTAGCGGGAGGGCTTAGGAACGAGCAGTACTTC. Translating gives CASSSLAGGLRNEQYF.

The chain couples TRBV7-6 to TRBJ2-1; the D gene is possibly TRBD2 (7 bases). This CDR3 is built from 19 residues. CDR1 is SGHVS and CDR2 is FNYEAQ in the germline V gene. Trimming cost V 4 bases and J 0 bases, with 22 bases left between them. The CDR3 region has the DNA TGTGCCAGCAGCTACTTAGGGGGGGGCGGACGAAGCTCCTACAATGAGCAGTTCTTC. Translating it yields CASSYLGGGGRSSYNEQFF.

On this clone itself: Different DNA sequences within this sample yield the same CDR3. J is TRBJ2-7 and V is TRBV5-1; 10 bases match TRBD1. The CDR3 covers 14 residues. V dropped 4 bases and J dropped 5; count of bases not matched to a gene: 6. Germline V gene data show CDR1 as SGHRS and CDR2 as YFSETQ. The DNA of the CDR3 is TGCGCCAGCAGCCCGGGACAGGGGTTCGACGAGCAGTACTTC. It specifies CASSPGQGFDEQYF.

V usage is TRBV15 and J usage is TRBJ2-3; 7 positions match TRBD2. Germline CDR1 reads LNHNV; CDR2 reads YYDKDF (reference sequence). Trimming cost V 6 bases and J 5 bases; bases outside gene matches: 8. The length of the CDR3 is 14 residues. CDR3 bases: TGTGCCACCAGGATCCGGGAGGTAGAAGATACGCAGTATTTT. It encodes CATRIREVEDTQYF. The full variable domain, its missing parts supplied by reference TRBV15 and TRBJ2-3, is DAMVIQNPRYQVTQFGKPVTLSCSQTLNHNVMYWYQQKSSQAPKLLFHYYDKDFNNEADTPDNFQSRRPNTSFCFLDIRSPGLGDTAMYLCATRIREVEDTQYFGPGTRLTVL.

The chain employs TRBV5-1 and TRBJ2-1; the match to TRBD1 covers 9 bases. Trimming took 4 bases from V and 6 from J; bases not matched to a gene: 8. Germline assignment: CDR1 SGHRS and CDR2 YFSETQ. The CDR3 has 15 residues. The CDR3: CASSIGDREGNEQFF. The CDR3 DNA reads as TGCGCCAGCAGCATTGGGGACAGGGAGGGCAATGAGCAGTTCTTC.

J is TRBJ2-1 and V is TRBV28; the match to TRBD2 covers 10 bases. CDR1 MDHEN and CDR2 SYDVKM come from the germline V gene. The CDR3 has 16 amino acids. The ends lost 6 bases at V and 4 bases at J; junction bases unmatched: 9. The CDR3 sequence is CASRRVGLADYNEQFF. As DNA, the CDR3 is TGTGCCAGCAGGCGGGTCGGACTAGCGGATTACAATGAGCAGTTCTTC.

The chain carries TRBV18 and TRBJ2-5, with 7 bases aligning to TRBD2. The CDR3 is 15 residues long. V dropped 3 bases and J dropped 5; count of bases not matched to a gene: 9. Germline values: CDR1 KGHSH, CDR2 LQKENI. The CDR3 nucleotides are TGTGCCAGCTCACCCTCCCCCTCCGGGGGGGAGACCCAGTACTTC. Protein: CASSPSPSGGETQYF.

The V gene is TRBV5-4, the J gene TRBJ1-4; D not certain. The length of the CDR3 is 14 residues. Germline-derived CDR1 and CDR2 are SGHNT and YYREEE (reference sequence). Trimming left V 2 bases short and J 4 bases short, with 9 bases between. The CDR3 spells CASSFEAGNEKLFF. In DNA form, the CDR3 reads TGTGCCAGCAGCTTCGAGGCCGGTAATGAAAAACTGTTTTTT.

The chain uses TRBV7-9 and TRBJ1-2; 9 bases match TRBD1. Trimming at V came to 5 bases and at J to 5 bases, leaving 12 bases not matched to a gene. In germline, CDR1 is SEHNR, CDR2 FQNEAQ (reference sequence). The CDR3 totals 16 residues. CDR3 protein: CASSASTRGTGYGYTF. CDR3 in DNA: TGTGCCAGCAGCGCATCGACTCGCGGGACAGGGTATGGCTACACCTTC.